The 6 T cell receptor beta chains below come from one sample, sequenced in a study of blood T cell repertoires in COVID-19. Sequencing was performed with immunoSEQ multiplex PCR; in TCRdb, only in-frame clones are kept and a portion is missing. Altogether over 30,000 clones are present, roughly 88% being singletons, with the ten largest covering 9% to 14%. Sequences were obtained from peripheral blood. Receptors originate from a man between 65 and 85 years old with acute or convalescent COVID-19.

The genes are TRBV18 and TRBJ1-5; the D is unclear. This CDR3 contains 16 residues. Germline V gene lookup returns CDR1 KGHSH and CDR2 LQKENI. Trimming left V 3 bases short and J 0 bases short, with 12 bases between. CDR3 sequence reads: CASSPTTEYSNQPQHF. In nucleotides, the CDR3 is TGTGCCAGCTCACCCACAACAGAATATAGCAATCAGCCCCAGCATTTT.

The chain couples TRBV6-2 or TRBV6-3 to TRBJ2-7, with 12 bases aligning to TRBD1. The CDR3 extends over 19 amino acids. Germline V CDR1 and CDR2: MNHEY, SVGEGT. V lost 6 bases, J lost 0 bases, and 15 bases stayed unmatched. The CDR3 coding sequence is TGTGCCAGCAGCCTCCCCGGGACAGGGGGCTCTCTGAGCTCCTACGAGCAGTACTTC. This gives the protein CASSLPGTGGSLSSYEQYF.

The chain is built from TRBV27 and TRBJ1-3, with D maybe TRBD1 (6 bases). Trimming removed 2 bases from V and 4 bases from J, with 9 bases in between. This CDR3 has 14 amino acids. Germline CDR1 reads MNHEY; CDR2 reads SMNVEV (reference sequence). This CDR3 reads CASSLQGLGNTIYF. The CDR3 DNA is TGTGCCAGCAGTTTACAGGGGTTAGGAAACACCATATATTTT.

A single count supports this clone. The genes are TRBV10-2 and TRBJ2-1, with 11 bases matching TRBD2. The trim removed 4 bases at V and 6 bases at J, leaving 2 bases unmatched. This CDR3 region has 14 residues. CDR1 is WSHSY and CDR2 is SAAADI in the germline V gene. The CDR3 nucleotides are TGCGCCAGCAGTGGACTAGCGGGGAGCAATGAGCAGTTCTTC. Its protein product is CASSGLAGSNEQFF.

The rearrangement uses TRBV29-1 and TRBJ1-1, with a possible D match to TRBD1 (6 bases). V was cut by 7 bases and J by 7 bases, with 19 bases left in between. This CDR3 has 13 residues. Germline V gives CDR1 SQVTM, CDR2 ANQGSEA. The CDR3 nucleotides are TGCAGCGCTATGCGCGGGGGGCGAGTTGAAGCTTTCTTT. Translation gives CSAMRGGRVEAFF.

This rearrangement joins TRBV5-1 to TRBJ2-1, with 8 bases that match TRBD2. The CDR3 has 16 residues. CDR1 is SGHRS and CDR2 is YFSETQ in the germline V gene. J was trimmed by 4 bases and V by 0 bases; bases with no gene match: 6. This chain's CDR3 is CASSLAGTRTYNEQFF. DNA of the CDR3: TGCGCCAGCAGCTTGGCCGGGACTAGGACTTACAATGAGCAGTTCTTC.